Listed below are T cell receptor beta chains from one sample, sequenced in a study of T cell repertoires in cytomegalovirus infection. From the reads, TCRdb called clonotypes with MiXCR, one entry per CDR3 protein. The sample contains 500,000 or so distinct CDR3 sequences, 15% to 20% of which appear only once. The sequenced sample was CD8+ T cells from PBMCs. The receptor set was obtained from a human donor in good health (CMV status not recorded). Some clones in this sample may be carry-over from other donors' samples. Each CDR3 is given with its conserved first and last residue. A D gene is named only where the DNA matches it firmly. The listing skips clone size in some rows; elsewhere it reads once, few, many or a size class.

v_gene	j_gene	d_gene	abundance	CDR3nt	CDR3aa
TRBV27	TRBJ2-7	TRBD1	few	TGTGCCAGTCTAGGGATTCCGGGACAGGGGCTGTACGAGCAGTACTTC	CASLGIPGQGLYEQYF
TRBV28	TRBJ1-5	-	-	TGTGCCAGCGGCTTGGGGCCCCAGCATTTT	CASGLGPQHF
TRBV12-3/TRBV12-4	TRBJ2-1	-	-	TGTGCCAGCAGCCGGGACTTCACTACCGAGCAGTTCTTC	CASSRDFTTEQFF
TRBV27	TRBJ1-6	-	-	TGTGCCAGCAGTTTAGGAACTGACGGCACACCCCTCCACTTT	CASSLGTDGTPLHF
TRBV7-9	TRBJ1-2	TRBD1	many	TGTGCCAGCAGCTCTCCGGGACAGGGCGTCCTAAGCTATGGCTACACCTTC	CASSSPGQGVLSYGYTF
TRBV27	TRBJ1-6	-	many	TGTGCCAGCAGTCCCCAGGGGCCGGCGGGATCACCCCTCCACTTT	CASSPQGPAGSPLHF
TRBV6-4	TRBJ1-5	TRBD1	many	TGTGCCAGCAGTGATCCCGGGACAGGGGTTCCCTATAGCAATCAGCCCCAGCATTTT	CASSDPGTGVPYSNQPQHF
TRBV9	TRBJ1-1	-	-	TGTGCCAGCAGCGTAGGAGCAGGGTGGAGATTCTTT	CASSVGAGWRFF
TRBV7-9	TRBJ2-3	TRBD2	many	TGTGCCAGCAGCCACCTAGCGGGGGAGAGCACAGATACGCAGTATTTT	CASSHLAGESTDTQYF
TRBV28	TRBJ2-7	TRBD1	many	TGTGCCAGCAGTTACTCGACAGGGTCCTACGAGCAGTACTTC	CASSYSTGSYEQYF